The present T cell receptor (beta chain) was sequenced within a study of T cell changes during pregnancy in multiple sclerosis. The protocol was immunoSEQ multiplex PCR, while the TCRdb copy is restricted to in-frame clones and leaves out a portion. This table holds approximately 70,000 clones, about 90% found once. This CDR3 has 17 residues. Germline values: CDR1 SGHRS, CDR2 YFSETQ. V dropped 0 bases and J dropped 7 bases, with 22 bases sitting between them. The sample was peripheral blood, taken in the second trimester of pregnancy. This clonotype was sampled from a female donor in good health, enrolled as a control in a pregnancy study. The chain is built from TRBV5-1 and TRBJ2-5, with TRBD2 as a possible D gene (5 bases). This CDR3 is CASSLAGSSSGRVTQYF. The CDR3 nucleotides read TGCGCCAGCAGCTTGGCCGGATCATCGTCCGGGCGGGTGACCCAGTACTTC.